These T cell receptor beta chains were read from a single sample in a study of siplizumab effects on memory and regulatory T cells. Assay: immunoSEQ multiplex PCR; the TCRdb copy retains only in-frame clones and omits some. The table lists about 27,000 clones, 84% of them singletons. Specimen: memory CD4+ T cells sorted from blood. Source of these receptors: a human donor in good health. Each CDR3 is given with its conserved first and last residue. The D gene is left open where the match is weak. A row's size may be missing; if present it is once, few, many or a size class.

TRBV5-4	TRBD2	TRBJ2-1	NA	TGTGCCAGCAGCCAAGGTGGGTTTGCGGGAGGGAAGAATGAGCAGTTCTTC	CASSQGGFAGGKNEQFF
TRBV5-4	NA	TRBJ1-1	once	TGTGCCAGCAGCACGGGTCCGGGTTCCGCTTTCTTT	CASSTGPGSAFF
TRBV7-3	TRBD1	TRBJ2-3	NA	TGTGCCAGCAGCTTCCTAGGGGGCCTCACAGATACGCAGTATTTT	CASSFLGGLTDTQYF
TRBV7-9	NA	TRBJ1-4	once	TGTGCCAGCAGCTTAGCGCGGGGCAATGAAAAACTGTTTTTT	CASSLARGNEKLFF
TRBV7-9	TRBD1	TRBJ2-1	NA	TGTGCCAGCAGCTTACCGGGACAGAGCAATGAGCAGTTCTTC	CASSLPGQSNEQFF
TRBV7-2	NA	TRBJ1-5	NA	TGTGCCAGCAGCTTAGGGCCCCATAGCAATCAGCCCCAGCATTTT	CASSLGPHSNQPQHF
TRBV9	TRBD1	TRBJ1-1	NA	TGTGCCAGCAGCCCTTCGGGACAGGACCCGAACACTGAAGCTTTCTTT	CASSPSGQDPNTEAFF
TRBV2	TRBD1	TRBJ2-7	NA	TGTGCCAGCGGTCGGGACAGGGGCGAGCAGTACTTC	CASGRDRGEQYF
TRBV7-2	NA	TRBJ2-5	NA	TGTGCCAGCAGCACCCGGGTCCAAGAGACCCAGTACTTC	CASSTRVQETQYF
TRBV5-1	NA	TRBJ2-4	NA	TGCGCCAGCAGCTTCCAGGGCCTAGCCAAAAACATTCAGTACTTC	CASSFQGLAKNIQYF
TRBV9	TRBD2	TRBJ2-1	NA	TGTGCCAGCAGCGTGCAGGCGGGAGGGCTGAATGAGCAGTTCTTC	CASSVQAGGLNEQFF
TRBV18	NA	TRBJ1-4	NA	TGTGCCAGCTCACCGGGCGGGGGCACCGAAAAACTGTTTTTT	CASSPGGGTEKLFF
TRBV5-1	TRBD2	TRBJ2-3	NA	TGCGCCAGCAGCTTGGCCGGTGGGAGGGTCGACGCAGATACGCAGTATTTT	CASSLAGGRVDADTQYF
TRBV27	NA	TRBJ2-5	NA	TGTGCCAGCAGTTCGCGGACTCCTAACCAAGAGACCCAGTACTTC	CASSSRTPNQETQYF
TRBV7-2	NA	TRBJ1-5	NA	TGTGCCAGCAGCGCGCGCCTTGCACCCGTCGGGGATCAGCCCCAGCATTTT	CASSARLAPVGDQPQHF
TRBV5-1	TRBD1	TRBJ2-1	few	TGCGCCAGCAGCTTCGGGACAGGGGGCAATGAGCAGTTCTTC	CASSFGTGGNEQFF
TRBV6-1	TRBD1	TRBJ1-5	NA	TGTGCCAGCAGTGAAAGGTCCGCCCAGGGGGGTCAGCCCCAGCATTTT	CASSERSAQGGQPQHF
TRBV9	NA	TRBJ2-5	NA	TGTGCCAGCAGCGTAGTTGGGGCGCAAGAGACCCAGTACTTC	CASSVVGAQETQYF
TRBV4-3	NA	TRBJ2-3	few	TGCGCCAGCAGCCAAGATCATTCCAGGGATACGCAGTATTTT	CASSQDHSRDTQYF
TRBV30	NA	TRBJ2-7	NA	TGTGCCTGGAGTGTGATCGCGAGGAACTACGAGCAGTACTTC	CAWSVIARNYEQYF
TRBV27	TRBD1	TRBJ2-7	NA	TGTGCCAGCAGTCTCGGGACAGGGGAGGGCGAGCAGTACTTC	CASSLGTGEGEQYF
TRBV30	NA	TRBJ1-3	NA	TGTGCCTGGAGTCCAGGGTCCGGGTACACCATATATTTT	CAWSPGSGYTIYF
TRBV18	NA	TRBJ1-1	NA	TGTGCCAGCCGAGGTCCCACTGAAGCTTTCTTT	CASRGPTEAFF
TRBV7-9	NA	TRBJ1-4	NA	TGTGCCAGCAGAAACAGGGACGCAGCTAATGAAAAACTGTTTTTT	CASRNRDAANEKLFF
TRBV2	NA	TRBJ1-3	NA	TGTGCCAGCAGTGAATCCCACTCTGGAAACACCATATATTTT	CASSESHSGNTIYF
TRBV27	NA	TRBJ2-2	NA	TGTGCCAGCAGTTTAAATAGCGGTAGGACCGGGGAGCTGTTTTTT	CASSLNSGRTGELFF
TRBV6-6	TRBD2	TRBJ2-5	once	TGTGCCAGCAGTTACTCCCCTAGCGGAAAGAGGGAGACCCAGTACTTC	CASSYSPSGKRETQYF
TRBV11-1	NA	TRBJ2-1	NA	TGTGCCAGCAGCTTAGGTTCACAGGGCAGACACAATGAGCAGTTCTTC	CASSLGSQGRHNEQFF
TRBV5-1	NA	TRBJ2-3	once	TGCGCCAGCAGCCCCTCCGTAAGAGATACGCAGTATTTT	CASSPSVRDTQYF
TRBV10-3	NA	TRBJ1-1	NA	TGTGCCATCAGTGAGGGGGCCGCCACTGAAGCTTTCTTT	CAISEGAATEAFF
TRBV5-8	TRBD1	TRBJ2-2	NA	TGTGCCAGCACCTTCGGACAGGCATACACCGGGGAGCTGTTTTTT	CASTFGQAYTGELFF
TRBV6-6	TRBD2	TRBJ2-1	NA	TGTGCCAGCAGCTTTGCGGGAGCTAACAATGAGCAGTTCTTC	CASSFAGANNEQFF
TRBV5-1	NA	TRBJ1-6	NA	TGCGCCAGCAGCTTATCAGGGAGCTCCTATAATTCACCCCTCCACTTT	CASSLSGSSYNSPLHF
TRBV25-1	NA	TRBJ2-1	NA	TGTGCCAGCAGGCTATGGGATGAGCAGTTCTTC	CASRLWDEQFF
TRBV29-1	NA	TRBJ2-7	NA	TGCAGCGTTGACAGGGGAAGCTCCTACGAGCAGTACTTC	CSVDRGSSYEQYF
TRBV30	NA	TRBJ1-5	NA	TGTGCCTGGAGTGCTGGGGTTAGCAATCAGCCCCAGCATTTT	CAWSAGVSNQPQHF
TRBV15	NA	TRBJ2-3	NA	TGTGCCACCAGCAGAGATCCCTTGGGGGGGCGGCCAGATACGCAGTATTTT	CATSRDPLGGRPDTQYF
TRBV2	TRBD1	TRBJ2-1	NA	TGTGCCAGCAGCAGGGGGTACAATGAGCAGTTCTTC	CASSRGYNEQFF
TRBV4-3	NA	TRBJ2-3	NA	TGCGCCAGCGGATTAACTAGCACAGATACGCAGTATTTT	CASGLTSTDTQYF
TRBV7-8	NA	TRBJ1-1	few	TGTGCCAGCAGCTCTCAGGGGTCGGGCACTGAAGCTTTCTTT	CASSSQGSGTEAFF
TRBV5-4	NA	TRBJ1-2	NA	TGTGCCAGCAGCTCCGACCTAGGGTATGGCTACACCTTC	CASSSDLGYGYTF
TRBV10-3	NA	TRBJ2-5	NA	TGTGCCATCAGCGAAAAAGAGACCCAGTACTTC	CAISEKETQYF